Listed here are 6 T cell receptor beta chains from one sample, sequenced in a study of shared clonotypes between healthy human individuals. Sequencing used immunoSEQ multiplex PCR; TCRdb keeps in-frame clones, though not all of them. The sample has about 2,500,000 clones, around 90% seen once. Sequenced: naive CD4+ T cells sorted from blood. The subset is: CD45RA+ positively selected. The receptors were gathered from a man aged 18 to 29 in good health.

The chain combines TRBV5-1 with TRBJ2-7, with a weak D call TRBD1 (6 bases). The V end was cut by 7 bases, the J end by 1 base, with 15 bases between. CDR1 SGHRS and CDR2 YFSETQ come from the germline V gene. The CDR3 is 14 residues long. The CDR3 here is CASVASTGSYEQYF. The DNA of the CDR3 is TGCGCCAGCGTGGCCTCGACAGGTTCCTACGAGCAGTACTTC.

The chain recombines TRBV28 with TRBJ1-5, with D possibly matching TRBD1 (5 bases). Trimming took 2 bases from V and 6 from J, leaving 17 bases between them. Germline CDR1 and CDR2: MDHEN and SYDVKM. The CDR3 sequence is 16 residues long. The CDR3, as DNA: TGTGCCAGCAGTTTACTGGGAACCGGGGGGAGTCAGCCCCAGCATTTT. As protein: CASSLLGTGGSQPQHF.

The genes are TRBV4-3 and TRBJ1-1, with D possibly being TRBD1 (5 bases). The CDR3 has 16 amino acids. Trimming removed 0 bases from V and 9 bases from J, with 20 bases in between. Germline V CDR1 and CDR2: LGHNA, YSLEER. The CDR3 loop reads CASSQEAGVTPLQAFF. CDR3 sequence (DNA): TGCGCCAGCAGCCAAGAGGCGGGGGTGACCCCGTTACAAGCTTTCTTT.

As regards this clone: Different DNA sequences within this sample yield the same CDR3. The V and J genes are TRBV15 and TRBJ2-1; possibly TRBD2 for D (6 bases). Trimming stripped 2 bases from V and 0 bases from J, with 8 bases between. Germline loops: CDR1 LNHNV, CDR2 YYDKDF (reference sequence). The CDR3 loop spans 15 amino acids. This CDR3 reads CATSRSGSSYNEQFF. CDR3 nucleotide sequence: TGTGCCACCAGCAGATCCGGGAGCTCCTACAATGAGCAGTTCTTC.

J is TRBJ2-5 and V is TRBV2; a possible D gene is TRBD2 (6 bases). TRBJ2-7 matches the DNA end more closely, so the J call is doubtful. The CDR3 has 15 residues. From germline, CDR1 is SNHLY and CDR2 FYNNEI. CDR3 protein: CASSQAAAGTYEQYF. In DNA form, the CDR3 reads TGTGCCAGCAGCCAAGCCGCGGCGGGGACCTACGAGCAGTACTTC.

Concerning this clone: Other nucleotide sequences in the sample specify the same CDR3. The chain combines TRBV19 with TRBJ1-6; no reliable D call. Trimming took 6 bases from V and 0 from J, leaving 6 bases between them. Per germline, CDR1 LNHDA and CDR2 SQIVND (reference sequence). This CDR3 is built from 14 residues. Here the CDR3 DNA reads TGTGCCAGTAGCACAAGCTCCTATAATTCACCCCTCCACTTT. This gives the protein CASSTSSYNSPLHF.